This T cell receptor beta chain comes out of a study of cytomegalovirus exposure and HLA in healthy donors. Background on the study: An early data release held some 85 million unique TCRs from HLA-typed donors. Broader study findings: In a later analysis, TCR beta V- and J-gene trimming showed a link to a missense DCLRE1C variant.

Turning to this clone: Its antigen is not known.

CDR1 is MNHEY, CDR2 SMNVEV, per germline (reference sequence). After removal of 4 bases from V and 7 bases from J, the junction contained 14 bases not matched to a gene. The CDR3 consists of 16 residues. In the PCR, 60 Vbeta and 13 Jbeta primers were used. Here immunoSEQ multiplex PCR was the method, and the copy in TCRdb shows in-frame clones only, minus some. This sample has about 300,000 clones; 86% occur once, and the top ten carry less than 4%. The specimen was PBMCs. The chain has TRBV27 and TRBJ1-2; 8 bases agree with TRBD1. The TCR was taken from a man in his forties in good health and CMV-seropositive. The CDR3: CASSSRQAGGVSGYTF. The CDR3 nucleotides are TGTGCCAGCAGTTCCAGGCAGGCAGGGGGCGTATCTGGCTACACCTTC.